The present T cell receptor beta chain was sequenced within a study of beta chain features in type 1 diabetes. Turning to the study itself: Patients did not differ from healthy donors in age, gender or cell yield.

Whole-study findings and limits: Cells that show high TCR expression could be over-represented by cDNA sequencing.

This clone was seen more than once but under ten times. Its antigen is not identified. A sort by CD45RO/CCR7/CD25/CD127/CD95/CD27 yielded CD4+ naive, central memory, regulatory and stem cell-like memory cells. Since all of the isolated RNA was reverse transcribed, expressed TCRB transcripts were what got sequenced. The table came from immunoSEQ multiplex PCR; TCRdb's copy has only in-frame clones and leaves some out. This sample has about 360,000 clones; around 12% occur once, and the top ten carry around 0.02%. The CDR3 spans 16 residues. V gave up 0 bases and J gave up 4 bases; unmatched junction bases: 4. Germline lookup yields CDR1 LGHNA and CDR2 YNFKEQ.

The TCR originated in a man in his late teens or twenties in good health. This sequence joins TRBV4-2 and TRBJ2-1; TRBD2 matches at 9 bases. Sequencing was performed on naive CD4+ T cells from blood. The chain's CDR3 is CASSQDGGRGYNEQFF. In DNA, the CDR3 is TGTGCCAGCAGCCAAGATGGCGGGAGGGGATACAATGAGCAGTTCTTC.